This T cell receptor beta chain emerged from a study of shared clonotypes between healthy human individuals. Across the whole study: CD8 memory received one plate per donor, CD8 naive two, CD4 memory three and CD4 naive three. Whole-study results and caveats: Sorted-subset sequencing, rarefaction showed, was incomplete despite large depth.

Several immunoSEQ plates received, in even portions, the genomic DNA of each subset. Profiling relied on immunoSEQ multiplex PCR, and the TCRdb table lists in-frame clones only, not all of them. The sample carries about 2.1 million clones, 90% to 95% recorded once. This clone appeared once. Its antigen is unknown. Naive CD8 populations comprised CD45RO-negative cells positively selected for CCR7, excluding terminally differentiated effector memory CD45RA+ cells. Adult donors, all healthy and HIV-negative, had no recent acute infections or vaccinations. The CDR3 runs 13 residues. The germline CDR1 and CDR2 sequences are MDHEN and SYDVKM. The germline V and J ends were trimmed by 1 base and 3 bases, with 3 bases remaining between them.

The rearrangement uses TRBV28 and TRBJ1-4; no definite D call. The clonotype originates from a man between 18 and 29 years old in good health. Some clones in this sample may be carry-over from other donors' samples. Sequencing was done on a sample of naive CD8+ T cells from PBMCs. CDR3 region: CASSLSPNEKLFF. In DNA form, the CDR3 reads TGTGCCAGCAGTTTATCCCCTAATGAAAAACTGTTTTTT.